The clone carrying this T cell receptor beta chain has ten or more counts. These data belong to a study of T cells after yellow fever vaccination. About the study: Four memory subsets, EM, EMRA, CM and Tscm, were sorted by CD3, CD45RA, CCR7, CD95.

Germline V CDR1 and CDR2: SGHTA, FQGNSA. Trimming removed 0 bases from V and 3 bases from J; junction bases left unmatched: 9. This CDR3 spans 17 amino acids. TCRdb processed the 5' RACE reads anew with MiXCR; each CDR3 protein has one entry. The sample holds 13,000 or so distinct CDR3 sequences, 4.9% seen once. The chain uses TRBV7-2 and TRBJ2-7, with 9 bases that match TRBD1. The TCR comes from a man aged 25 to 40 who received the YFV17D yellow fever vaccine. This specimen was PBMCs, either bulk or a sorted T-cell subset (CD4+, CD8+, memory, or dextramer-sorted; not recorded which), taken 45 days after the yellow fever booster vaccination. The CDR3 coding sequence is TGTGCCAGCAGCTTAGCGCTGGCGGCGGGACAGGGCTACGAGCAGTACTTC. It specifies CASSLALAAGQGYEQYF.